This T cell receptor (beta chain) was obtained from a study of read filtering for tumor transcriptome and immune sequencing. Many counts were recorded for this clonotype. Molecular barcoded adaptors covering alpha/delta and beta/gamma chains were used on roughly 370 ng RNA. TCRdb reanalysed the reads using MiXCR and keeps one entry per CDR3 protein. The sample contains over 45,000 distinct CDR3 sequences, approximately 12% of which appear only once. The CDR3 has 15 amino acids. Trimming removed 0 bases from V and 5 bases from J, with 14 bases in between. CDR1 and CDR2 from the germline V gene are DFQATT and SNEGSKA (reference sequence).

The chain couples TRBV20-1 to TRBJ2-1; D uncertain. The sequence was collected from a donor over 35 with multiple myeloma. Sequenced input: a population of CD138-negative cells sorted from bone marrow. The CDR3, as DNA: TGCAGTGCTAGAGACCCAAGTACCGGAGACAATGAGCAGTTCTTC. Its translation: CSARDPSTGDNEQFF.